Listed here are 20 T cell receptor beta chains from one sample, sequenced in a study of cytomegalovirus exposure and HLA in healthy donors. The PCR ran on 60 Vbeta and 13 Jbeta primers. Clones were read by immunoSEQ multiplex PCR, and TCRdb kept only the in-frame ones, dropping some. This table holds approximately 73,000 clones, around 60% found once. The specimen was PBMCs. The receptor source for this set is a young man in good health and CMV-seropositive.

Turning to this clone: One junction end disagrees with the germline gene, perhaps due to a read error. The sample contains more than one DNA sequence encoding this CDR3. The V and J genes are TRBV6-6 and TRBJ2-2, with D perhaps matching TRBD1 (6 bases). The CDR3 spans 14 residues. Germline CDR1 MNHNY, CDR2 SVGAGI (reference sequence). Here the CDR3 DNA reads TGTGCTAGCAGAGGGGGAGCGAACACCGGGGAGCTGTTTTTT. This codes for CASRGGANTGELFF.

The V and J genes are TRBV5-4 and TRBJ2-5, with 8 bases fitting TRBD2. Germline assignment: CDR1 SGHNT and CDR2 YYREEE (reference sequence). V trimming: 3 bases; J trimming: 4 bases; junction bases outside the gene matches: 11. This CDR3 spans 16 amino acids. The CDR3 DNA is TGTGCCAGCAGCTCGGAGGCGGGAGGAGGGAGAGAGACCCAGTACTTC. Amino acids: CASSSEAGGGRETQYF.

This clone was detected only a few times. The chain couples TRBV15 to TRBJ1-1; D is uncertain. The germline V gene has CDR1 LNHNV and CDR2 YYDKDF (reference sequence). The length of the CDR3 is 13 residues. V lost 3 bases to trimming and J lost 1 base, with 6 bases between them. The CDR3 nucleotides read TGTGCCACCAGCAGGGAGGAGAACACTGAAGCTTTCTTT. Its translation: CATSREENTEAFF.

In this sample, this clone turned up a few times. V and J are TRBV1 and TRBJ2-5; the table's TRBD2 call for D was not verified on the DNA. TRBV1 is deemed a pseudogene. The CDR3 runs to 16 residues. CDR3 bases: TGCACCAGCAGCCAAGATCAGAGAGACTTGCAAGAGACCCAGTACTTC. Translated: CTSSQDQRDLQETQYF.

V and J are TRBV27 and TRBJ1-2; 11 nucleotides match TRBD1. Unmatched junction bases numbered 7, after V lost 5 bases and J lost 2 bases. Looked up from germline, CDR1 is MNHEY and CDR2 is SMNVEV (reference sequence). The CDR3 sequence is 16 residues long. DNA for the CDR3: TGTGCCAGCAGTATAGGAGGACAGGGGGCGAACTATGGCTACACCTTC. Its translation is CASSIGGQGANYGYTF.

This clone came up a few times. Sequence at one end of the junction differs from germline and may be a read error. V is TRBV7-7 and J is TRBJ2-5; D might be TRBD2 (5 bases). The J call may be in error: the DNA end matches TRBJ2-7 better. The CDR3 has 15 residues. CDR1 and CDR2 from the germline V gene are SSHAT and FNYEAQ (reference sequence). The CDR3 DNA is TGTGCTAGCAGCTTAGAGGCGGGCCTCTCCTACGAGCAGTACTTC. This sequence encodes CASSLEAGLSYEQYF.

The CDR3 loop reads CASSLRLAGSLTDTQYF. The CDR3 DNA sequence: TGTGCCAGCAGCCTCCGACTAGCGGGGTCCCTCACAGATACGCAGTATTTT. The genes are TRBV9 and TRBJ2-3; 11 bases align to TRBD2. Germline V gene sequence: CDR1 SGDLS, CDR2 YYNGEE. CDR3 length: 17 residues. V lost 4 bases, J lost 2 bases, and 9 bases stayed unmatched.

In this sample, this clone turned up a few times. This chain uses TRBV7-2 with TRBJ2-1, with 9 bases that match TRBD2. Per the germline V gene, CDR1 is SGHTA and CDR2 is FQGNSA. V lost 5 bases and J lost 1; bases outside the gene matches: 9. CDR3 length: 17 amino acids. The CDR3 coding sequence is TGTGCCAGCAGCCCAGATAGCGGGAGAGGTTCCTACAATGAGCAGTTCTTC. This gives the protein CASSPDSGRGSYNEQFF.

The CDR3 bases are TGTGCCAGCAGCCAAGGGCTAGCGGGAGTCTGGGAGCAGTACTTC. This translates into CASSQGLAGVWEQYF. The chain links TRBV14 to TRBJ2-7, with TRBD2 matching over 10 bases. The V and J ends lost 1 base and 7 bases, in that order; junction bases with no gene match: 7. Germline V gene lookup returns CDR1 SGHDN and CDR2 FVKESK. The CDR3 extends over 15 amino acids.

CDR3 DNA: TGTGCCAGCAGCACCCCGGGACTTAGCACAGATACGCAGTATTTT. Encoded protein: CASSTPGLSTDTQYF. V gene TRBV6-5 combines with J gene TRBJ2-3; possible D gene TRBD2, 6 bases. The CDR3 covers 15 residues. Trimming left V 6 bases short and J 0 bases short, with 13 bases between. Germline CDR1 MNHEY, CDR2 SVGAGI.

The genes are TRBV6-6 and TRBJ1-5; 9 nucleotides match TRBD1. Germline CDR1 is MNHNY and CDR2 is SVGAGI (reference sequence). Germline trimming cut 6 bases from V and 4 bases from J; bases unmatched to any gene: 7. There are 15 residues in the CDR3. As DNA, the CDR3 is TGTGCCAGCAGCCGGACAGGGGACTATAATCAGCCCCAGCATTTT. It is translated as CASSRTGDYNQPQHF.

This clone was picked up a small number of times. The rearrangement uses TRBV9 and TRBJ2-3, with D possibly being TRBD2 (5 bases). The CDR3 length is 14 residues. Trimming removed 1 base at V and 4 bases at J, with 10 bases between. From germline, CDR1 is SGDLS and CDR2 YYNGEE. CDR3 protein: CASSVFSVADTQYF. For the CDR3, the DNA is TGTGCCAGCAGCGTATTTAGCGTGGCAGATACGCAGTATTTT. Filled out from reference TRBV9 and TRBJ2-3, the complete variable domain reads DSGVTQTPKHLITATGQRVTLRCSPRSGDLSVYWYQQSLDQGLQFLIQYYNGEERAKGNILERFSAQQFPDLHSELNLSSLELGDSALYFCASSVFSVADTQYFGPGTRLTVL.

The V gene is TRBV4-2, the J gene TRBJ2-7; weak D call: TRBD2 (5 bases). The CDR3 covers 15 residues. CDR1 is LGHNA and CDR2 is YNFKEQ in the germline V gene. Trimming took 1 base from V and 0 from J, leaving 10 bases between them. The CDR3 nucleotides are TGTGCCAGCAGCCAAGTCTCTAGCATCTCCTACGAGCAGTACTTC. This sequence encodes CASSQVSSISYEQYF.

This clone was picked up a small number of times. The rearrangement links TRBV6-1 to TRBJ1-1, with unresolved D. Trimming took 7 bases from V and 5 from J, leaving 14 bases between them. Germline V gene data show CDR1 as MNHNS and CDR2 as SASEGT. This CDR3 spans 13 amino acids. CDR3 nucleotide sequence: TGTGCCAGCAAAAGAGGGTCGGGGACTGAAGCTTTCTTT. Encoded protein: CASKRGSGTEAFF.

The chain links TRBV7-2 to TRBJ2-1; D is perhaps TRBD2 (5 bases). CDR1 is SGHTA, CDR2 FQGNSA, per germline. The CDR3 contains 12 residues. Trimming pared 3 bases from V and 5 bases from J, leaving 5 bases between. The CDR3 is CASSLTNNEQFF. The CDR3 DNA follows: TGTGCCAGCAGCTTGACTAACAATGAGCAGTTCTTC.

This clone is deemed medium-sized. The gene calls are TRBV19 and TRBJ1-2; D is uncertain. Germline CDR1 and CDR2: LNHDA and SQIVND (reference sequence). The germline V and J ends were trimmed by 7 bases and 8 bases, with 23 bases remaining between them. The CDR3 sequence is 15 residues long. The CDR3 protein is CASKPFGVSEQGYTF. The CDR3 DNA reads as TGTGCCAGTAAGCCCTTCGGGGTATCGGAGCAGGGCTACACCTTC.

J is TRBJ1-4 and V is TRBV6-6; no clear D gene. Trimming took off 4 bases at V and 0 bases at J, with 9 bases between the two ends. This CDR3 is built from 15 residues. Germline CDR1 reads MNHNY; CDR2 reads SVGAGI (reference sequence). CDR3 sequence: CASSSYSATNEKLFF. DNA of the CDR3: TGTGCCAGCAGTTCTTATTCCGCAACTAATGAAAAACTGTTTTTT.

V is TRBV5-6 and J is TRBJ2-2, with a possible D match to TRBD2 (6 bases). The CDR3 contains 17 residues. Germline lookup yields CDR1 SGHDT and CDR2 YYEEEE. V was pared by 6 bases and J by 4 bases, with 22 bases between. The CDR3 protein is CASINRGPRRGTGELFF. CDR3 coding DNA: TGTGCCAGCATCAATCGGGGCCCACGGAGGGGCACCGGGGAGCTGTTTTTT.

The chain has TRBV7-9 and TRBJ2-7, with a tentative D call TRBD2 (7 bases). CDR3 length equals 12 residues. Germline-derived CDR1 and CDR2 are SEHNR and FQNEAQ (reference sequence). Trimming removed 8 bases from V and 3 bases from J, with 11 bases in between. The CDR3 nucleotides are TGTGCCAGCGGGGGGGCCCTCTACGAGCAGTACTTC. Translation: CASGGALYEQYF.

The rearrangement links TRBV2 to TRBJ1-6; TRBD1 agrees at 7 bases. Germline V gene data show CDR1 as SNHLY and CDR2 as FYNNEI. The CDR3 consists of 13 residues. V lost 8 bases, J lost 7 bases, and 5 bases stayed unmatched. For the CDR3, the DNA is TGTGCCAGCTGGACAGGAGGGAATTCACCCCTCCACTTT. This encodes CASWTGGNSPLHF.